The sequence of this TCR beta chain was determined in a study of pediatric ulcerative colitis (dated by TCRdb to the late 2010s). Background for the entire study: Of the ulcerative colitis patients, about 7 had pancolitis and two had left-sided colitis, and histology in every patient was consistent with ulcerative colitis. From 8 to 10 newly diagnosed, treatment-naive pediatric ulcerative colitis patients and four non-IBD control children, paired blood and rectal samples were collected. By Pediatric Ulcerative Colitis Activity Index, mild disease was classified in two patients, moderate disease in several and acute severe colitis in three.

Rearranged CDR3 beta regions were amplified from genomic DNA with multiplex V and J primers using the immunoSEQ TRB Survey service. Survey-level sequencing depth of up to 500,000 reads per sample was used to keep depth equal across samples. Libraries were purified, pooled and sequenced on Illumina technology. Per the source publication's procedure: Productive clonality, sample overlap, pairwise scatters, CDR3 beta length, V/D/J gene usage and productiveness were all assessed with the immunoSEQ online tools. Calculated diversity was defined as the number of unique rearrangements divided by total templates times 100, and Shannon and Simpson indices were additionally computed. For principal component analysis, Z-score normalized data were analyzed with the R prcomp function and the ggbiplot package. Morisita's index was used to measure clonal overlap between blood and rectum within each subject. Drawn from immuneACCESS, this table holds only the in-frame rearrangements with V and J called that TCRdb kept. Clones are partly lost; checked studies trace under half to an unresolved V gene and leave the rest unexplained. That table furnishes V, J and clone size, whereas the DNA furnished D and trimming. The sample profile shows 55,000 to 75,000 clones; approximately 87% of them were found once. The ten largest account for 3% to 4.5% of the sample.

Unmatched junction bases come to 8, with V trimmed by 5 bases and J by 1 base. Taken from the germline V gene (reference sequence), the CDR1 and CDR2 loops are MNHNY and SVGAGI. Spanning cysteine to phenylalanine, the CDR3 consists of 16 amino acids. The only DNA kept is the CDR3, 48 bases in frame from the first base. Ulcerative colitis patients had received no immunosuppressive medication before the diagnostic colonoscopy. A blood sample was drawn at the time of the colonoscopy. The Wizard kit (Promega) was used to extract genomic DNA from blood and intestinal samples. Results and caveats for the whole study, not just this receptor: Clonal overlap between a subject's own blood and rectum was significantly greater in ulcerative colitis patients than in controls, which suggests more T cell trafficking to inflamed tissue. Because repertoires were derived from total lymphocyte DNA, patterns in rare subsets such as regulatory T cells may not have been reflected. A couple of rectal CDR3 clonotypes were detected in all ulcerative colitis patients and were not detected in any of the controls. Rectal repertoire features separated controls, mild-moderate and acute severe colitis patients; acute severe colitis showed reduced rectal diversity due to clonal expansions. The healthy control group was small, with only a few individuals. For technical reasons, the blood samples of a couple of patients yielded substantially fewer templates, so those samples were excluded from the blood-rectal overlap analysis.

This clone showed up just once. Its antigen is currently not known. No per-base quality is available; no much larger clone lies one base away. Sequencing was done on a sample of blood. The V and J genes are TRBV6-6 and TRBJ2-3, with 8 central nucleotides matching TRBD2. This clonotype was sampled from a boy aged 10-17 years with severe ulcerative colitis. The CDR3 reads CASSPRGAGGTDTQYF. Here is the DNA: TGTGCCAGCAGTCCCCGGGGAGCGGGAGGCACAGATACGCAGTATTTT.